This record concerns one T cell receptor beta chain sequence. No antigen is known for it. These data come from a study of T cell responses to AZD1222 COVID-19 vaccine. Study-wide results and caveats: Dominant CD4 TCR responses targeted spike regions 160-218 and 743-854. Two AZD1222 administrations were followed by greater Spike-specific TCR breadth and depth. Most donors were white British and more were female, and clonal diversity was possibly underestimated. Just a handful of AZD1222 recipients were seropositive at baseline.

Repertoires were generated with immunoSEQ multiplex PCR, while TCRdb's copy carries only in-frame clones and drops some. The sample records roughly 98,000 clones, around nine tenths being singletons. The CDR3 runs 18 residues. Germline CDR1 reads SGHRS; CDR2 reads YFSETQ. Germline trimming cut 4 bases from V and 0 bases from J; bases unmatched to any gene: 12. The sequences come from peripheral blood, collected on day 0 of AZD1222 vaccination. This TCR came from an adult in good health. The chain has TRBV5-1 and TRBJ2-2; 7 nucleotides match TRBD1. CDR3 DNA: TGCGCCAGCAGCCAGACAGGGCTAGGCTACGCGAACACCGGGGAGCTGTTTTTT. It specifies CASSQTGLGYANTGELFF.